The present entry profiles one T cell receptor (beta chain) with its context. Its antigen is as yet unknown. Trimming pared 3 bases from V and 7 bases from J, leaving 19 bases between. The germline V gene encodes CDR1 LGHNA and CDR2 YNFKEQ. The CDR3 has 15 amino acids. This sample is drawn from a study of somatic mutations in cytotoxic T cells in rheumatoid arthritis. Findings and caveats of the study: Among 60 or so patients, roughly 8 showed a largest CD8+ clone that surpassed 20% of CD8+ cells.

Blood donors with median age roughly 58 years (range roughly 21-75), 55% to 60% female, served as healthy controls. Positively selected by magnetic beads, CD4+ and CD8+ cells were purity-checked by flow cytometry. The repertoire was sequenced with immunoSEQ multiplex PCR; TCRdb's copy has only in-frame clones and lacks some. The table has approximately 11,000 clones, about 68% seen once; the top ten hold about 9.3%. Input material: CD8+ T cells sorted from blood. The V call is TRBV4-2, the J call TRBJ2-7; D possibly corresponds to TRBD1 (5 bases). The sequence was collected from a man aged 70 or older in good health. CDR3 in DNA: TGTGCCAGCAGCCACCCCATCGGCAGGGCTGGTGAGCAGTACTTC. Translation gives CASSHPIGRAGEQYF.